The rows below give T cell receptor beta chains drawn from one sample of a study of blood T cell repertoires in COVID-19. TCRdb's copy holds only in-frame clones and misses some; the assay was immunoSEQ multiplex PCR. The sample lists 80,000 to 95,000 clones; 75% were seen once. The source material was peripheral blood. These receptors originate from a woman aged 45-65 years with acute or convalescent COVID-19. Each CDR3 is given with its conserved first and last residue. Each record gives: clone size, CDR3 length, J gene, D gene, V gene, CDR3 DNA, CDR3 protein. A D gene is named only where the DNA matches it firmly. Clone size is not always given. Where it is, it says once, few, many or a class for expanded clones.

-,17,TRBJ1-2,TRBD1,TRBV19,TGTGCCAGTAGTATAGTCAACCCGGGACAGGCCGGTCATGGCTACACCTTC,CASSIVNPGQAGHGYTF
few,13,TRBJ1-2,-,TRBV3-1/TRBV3-2,TGTGCCAGCAGCCTTAGTCACAGGAAAACTTACACCTTC,CASSLSHRKTYTF
-,15,TRBJ1-5,-,TRBV19,TGTGCCACCACAAGGGGTATTGGGAGCAATCAGCCCCAGCATTTT,CATTRGIGSNQPQHF
-,15,TRBJ1-5,TRBD1,TRBV2,TGTGCCAGCGGACAGGGGTCGCATAGCAATCAGCCCCAGCATTTT,CASGQGSHSNQPQHF
-,17,TRBJ2-3,-,TRBV6-1,TGTGCCAGCAGTGAAGGGCGGGTAACTGGAAGGACAGATACGCAGTATTTT,CASSEGRVTGRTDTQYF
few,13,TRBJ2-5,-,TRBV28,TGTGCCAGCAGTGTACAGGGACAAGAGACCCAGTACTTC,CASSVQGQETQYF
-,16,TRBJ2-1,TRBD2,TRBV5-5,TGTGCCAGCAGCATCTCAGCGGGGGACCGCTACAATGAGCAGTTCTTC,CASSISAGDRYNEQFF
-,18,TRBJ2-5,TRBD2,TRBV2,TGTGCCAGCAGTGATCCGCTAGCGGGGGGGGGTGCTCAAGAGACCCAGTACTTC,CASSDPLAGGGAQETQYF
few,15,TRBJ2-1,TRBD2,TRBV14,TGTGCCAGCAGCAATAGCGGGGGTCATCGCGATGAGCAGTTCTTC,CASSNSGGHRDEQFF
-,14,TRBJ2-7,-,TRBV28,TGTGCCAGCAGTTTTCGAAGGAGCTCCTACGAGCAGTACTTC,CASSFRRSSYEQYF
once,14,TRBJ2-4,TRBD2,TRBV28,TGTGCCAGTGGGGGGGTCTTAGCCAAAAACATTCAGTACTTC,CASGGVLAKNIQYF
-,11,TRBJ1-4,TRBD1,TRBV20-1,TGCAGTGCTAGTAGGGGGACAGGGATGTTTTTT,CSASRGTGMFF
few,16,TRBJ1-5,-,TRBV11-3,TGTGCCAGCAGCCCAGACAGTTTTTATAGCAATCAGCCCCAGCATTTT,CASSPDSFYSNQPQHF
-,15,TRBJ2-2,-,TRBV7-2,TGTGCCAGCAGCTTTTCAGGGAAGGGCACCGGGGAGCTGTTTTTT,CASSFSGKGTGELFF
-,15,TRBJ1-5,-,TRBV2,TGTGCCAGTCAACCGGGACTATTAAGCAATCAGCCCCAGCATTTT,CASQPGLLSNQPQHF
many,13,TRBJ1-1,-,TRBV19,TGTGCCAGTAGTTCCTTTATGAACACTGAAGCTTTCTTT,CASSSFMNTEAFF